These 22 T cell receptor beta chains came from one sample sequenced in a study of OX40 agonist ivuxolimab in advanced cancers. The method was immunoSEQ multiplex PCR; TCRdb's version includes in-frame clones alone and lacks a portion of them. The repertoire has around 80,000 clones, roughly 80% of them found once; the top ten carry under 8%. Here the sequenced sample was CD4+ or CD8+ T cells sorted from blood, taken in a trial of the OX40 agonist ivuxolimab. These TCRs come from an adult with an advanced solid tumor such as melanoma, head and neck, liver or kidney cancer.

The chain carries TRBV11-2 and TRBJ2-7; TRBD1 agrees at 9 bases. Germline V gene data show CDR1 as SGHAT and CDR2 as FQNNGV. There are 16 residues in the CDR3. The trim removed 5 bases at V and 6 bases at J, leaving 14 bases unmatched. This CDR3 reads CASSLSPGTGKPEQYF. The CDR3 bases are TGTGCCAGCAGCCTATCGCCGGGGACAGGGAAGCCCGAGCAGTACTTC.

This chain uses TRBV6-6 with TRBJ1-1, with a tentative D call TRBD1 (5 bases). CDR3 length: 14 residues. V dropped 2 bases and J dropped 0 bases, with 7 bases sitting between them. CDR1 and CDR2 (germline): MNHNY, SVGAGI (reference sequence). DNA for the CDR3: TGTGCCAGCAGTTACCTAGGGGTGAACACTGAAGCTTTCTTT. Its protein product is CASSYLGVNTEAFF.

The chain couples TRBV7-8 to TRBJ2-5; D gene ambiguous. The J call may not be correct, given that the DNA end is closer to TRBJ2-7. Germline loops: CDR1 SGHVS, CDR2 FQNEAQ. This CDR3 comprises 11 residues. The CDR3 protein is CASSASYEQYF. CDR3 in DNA: TGTGCCAGCAGCGCCTCTTACGAGCAGTACTTC.

Here the CDR3 reads CASSPGQASYEQYF. CDR3 bases: TGTGCCAGCAGCCCGGGACAGGCTTCCTACGAGCAGTACTTC. The chain is built from TRBV19 and TRBJ2-7, with 8 bases aligning to TRBD1. There are 14 residues in the CDR3. V was pared by 9 bases and J by 1 base, with 8 bases of the junction left unmatched. The germline V gene encodes CDR1 LNHDA and CDR2 SQIVND (reference sequence).

The V and J genes are TRBV7-9 and TRBJ2-7, with a possible D match to TRBD1 (5 bases). Germline V gives CDR1 SEHNR, CDR2 FQNEAQ (reference sequence). V gave up 0 bases and J gave up 3 bases, with 6 bases separating them. CDR3 size: 13 residues. The CDR3 here is CASSLAGVYEQYF. DNA of the CDR3: TGTGCCAGCAGCTTAGCAGGGGTCTACGAGCAGTACTTC.

The CDR3 DNA is TGTGCCTGGACTGGACTAGCGGGAGATGAGCAGTTCTTC. Protein sequence: CAWTGLAGDEQFF. V usage is TRBV30 and J usage is TRBJ2-1; 13 bases match TRBD2. The germline V gene encodes CDR1 GTSNPN and CDR2 SVGIG (reference sequence). The V segment lost 4 bases and the J segment 8 bases; nucleotides outside the gene matches: 2. This CDR3 has 13 amino acids.

The chain recombines TRBV6-1 with TRBJ1-1, with unresolved D. Germline CDR1 and CDR2: MNHNS and SASEGT. V lost 7 bases, J lost 1 base, and 13 bases lay in between. The CDR3 covers 14 residues. CDR3 sequence reads: CASTPSWGNTEAFF. CDR3 coding DNA: TGTGCCAGCACCCCCTCTTGGGGGAACACTGAAGCTTTCTTT.

The rearrangement uses TRBV18 and TRBJ1-4; TRBD1 agrees at 12 bases. This CDR3 has 16 residues. V dropped 3 bases and J dropped 2; count of bases not matched to a gene: 1. The germline gives CDR1 KGHSH, CDR2 LQKENI. The CDR3 nucleotides read TGTGCCAGCTCACCCGGGACAGGGGGCACTAATGAAAAACTGTTTTTT. Its translation: CASSPGTGGTNEKLFF.

V is TRBV6-6 and J is TRBJ1-2; 10 bases are shared with TRBD1. V lost 5 bases to trimming and J lost 5 bases; unmatched junction nucleotides: 8. CDR3 length: 15 amino acids. The germline V gene encodes CDR1 MNHNY and CDR2 SVGAGI (reference sequence). CDR3 sequence (DNA): TGTGCCAGCAGTCCCTGGACAGGGGGAGGGTATGGCTACACCTTC. Translation: CASSPWTGGGYGYTF.

This clone was seen a handful of times. This chain joins TRBV9 and TRBJ2-3; 10 positions agree with TRBD1. CDR1 SGDLS and CDR2 YYNGEE come from the germline V gene. This CDR3 region has 17 residues. J gave up 1 base and V 2 bases, and 7 bases lay outside the gene matches. CDR3 sequence: CASSVSGGTGGTDTQYF. The CDR3 nucleotides read TGTGCCAGCAGCGTTTCAGGAGGGACAGGGGGCACAGATACGCAGTATTTT.

This chain connects TRBV11-3 to TRBJ2-2; 8 positions agree with TRBD2. CDR3 length: 16 residues. V lost 1 base to trimming and J lost 7 bases; unmatched junction nucleotides: 8. Germline values: CDR1 SGHNT, CDR2 YENEEA. CDR3 in DNA: TGTGCCAGCAGCTTAGGTTCTCCGGGAGGGGTCGGGGAGCTGTTTTTT. Amino acids: CASSLGSPGGVGELFF.

The chain carries TRBV2 and TRBJ1-1, with D possibly matching TRBD1 (6 bases). Germline values: CDR1 SNHLY, CDR2 FYNNEI. Between the trimmed V and J ends, which lost 6 bases and 1 base, there was a span of 12 bases. This CDR3 is built from 14 residues. CDR3 residues: CASSPRQANTEAFF. For the CDR3, the DNA is TGTGCCAGCAGCCCCAGACAGGCGAACACTGAAGCTTTCTTT.

CDR3 DNA sequence: TGTGCCAGTAGTCCCCGCAGACAGGGGAAAAAGCAGTACTTC. Translated: CASSPRRQGKKQYF. The V gene is TRBV19, the J gene TRBJ2-7, with 8 bases lining up with TRBD1. The CDR3 contains 14 residues. Losses at the gene ends were 5 bases for V and 8 bases for J; bases not matched to a gene: 11. Germline V CDR1 and CDR2: LNHDA, SQIVND (reference sequence).

The J gene is TRBJ2-7, the V gene TRBV5-4, with unresolved D. The CDR3 is 12 amino acids. With 3 bases removed from V and 7 bases from J, the gap between germline ends came to 11 bases. The germline gives CDR1 SGHNT, CDR2 YYREEE (reference sequence). CDR3 sequence reads: CASSSPTGEQYF. Written as DNA, the CDR3 is TGTGCCAGCAGCTCCCCGACCGGGGAGCAGTACTTC.

This clone was observed a handful of times. CDR3 amino acids: CASSPRVSEGLHF. The CDR3 DNA reads TGTGCCAGCAGCCCCAGAGTGAGTGAAGGCCTCCACTTT. V is TRBV7-9 and J is TRBJ1-6; D call uncertain. The CDR3 length is 13 residues. The ends were cut back, 5 bases at V and 15 bases at J, with 17 bases in the middle. Germline lookup yields CDR1 SEHNR and CDR2 FQNEAQ (reference sequence).

The V call is TRBV5-1, the J call TRBJ2-1; perhaps TRBD1 as D (5 bases). V dropped 0 bases and J dropped 5 bases, with 18 bases sitting between them. Germline lookup yields CDR1 SGHRS and CDR2 YFSETQ. The CDR3 spans 17 residues. The CDR3 region is CASSLGLVRVEDNEQFF. DNA of the CDR3: TGCGCCAGCAGCTTGGGGCTAGTCAGGGTCGAAGACAATGAGCAGTTCTTC.

This chain joins TRBV6-5 and TRBJ1-3; tentative D call: TRBD1 (6 bases). CDR1 and CDR2 (germline): MNHEY, SVGAGI. This CDR3 has 16 amino acids. Trimming shortened V by 4 bases and J by 4 bases, and 17 bases separated the two germline ends. CDR3 residues: CASSLRPGARGNTIYF. CDR3 in DNA: TGTGCCAGCAGTTTAAGGCCAGGGGCGCGGGGAAACACCATATATTTT.

This rearrangement joins TRBV7-2 to TRBJ2-7; TRBD1 is a possible D gene (6 bases). Trimming removed 5 bases from V and 7 bases from J, with 15 bases in between. CDR1 is SGHTA and CDR2 is FQGNSA in the germline V gene. The CDR3 covers 13 residues. This chain's CDR3 is CASSLGQLIEQYF. For the CDR3, the DNA is TGTGCCAGCAGCCTCGGACAGTTGATTGAGCAGTACTTC.

The gene calls are TRBV5-6 and TRBJ2-7; D is ambiguous. The germline CDR1 and CDR2 sequences are SGHDT and YYEEEE. The CDR3 has 13 residues. Trimming took off 0 bases at V and 7 bases at J, with 11 bases between the two ends. The CDR3 region has the DNA TGTGCCAGCAGCTTGGGGTCATTGTGGGAGCAGTACTTC. Encoded protein: CASSLGSLWEQYF.

The chain is built from TRBV6-1 and TRBJ2-1; D may be TRBD2 (6 bases). The V gene lost 6 bases and the J gene lost 7 bases, with 19 bases spanning the gap. The CDR3 contains 15 residues. Per germline, CDR1 MNHNS and CDR2 SASEGT. The DNA for the CDR3 is TGTGCCAGCAGCCCTCCGGGAGTCGGCGGGAATGAGCAGTTCTTC. Translated, it gives CASSPPGVGGNEQFF.

The chain couples TRBV18 to TRBJ2-7, with 8 bases that match TRBD1. V was pared by 0 bases and J by 4 bases, with 5 bases of the junction left unmatched. CDR3 size: 15 residues. CDR1 KGHSH and CDR2 LQKENI come from the germline V gene. The CDR3 spells CASSPPSRGQYEQYF. In DNA, the CDR3 is TGTGCCAGCTCACCACCTAGCAGGGGGCAATACGAGCAGTACTTC.

This clone has only a few counts. The chain couples TRBV19 to TRBJ1-6; TRBD1 agrees at 8 bases. This CDR3 contains 13 residues. Looked up from germline, CDR1 is LNHDA and CDR2 is SQIVND (reference sequence). Trimming removed 10 bases from V and 7 bases from J; junction bases left unmatched: 6. CDR3 coding DNA: TGTGCCACCTCAGGACAGGGAAATTCACCCCTCCACTTT. Encoded protein: CATSGQGNSPLHF.